The 30 T cell receptor beta chains below all came from one sample that was sequenced in a study of blood T cell repertoires in COVID-19. Sequenced by immunoSEQ multiplex PCR; TCRdb stores in-frame clones only, minus some. This sample has about 110,000 clones; 80% to 85% occur once, and the top ten carry 0.8% to 0.9%. The sequenced material came from peripheral blood. The receptors originated from a woman in her sixties or seventies with acute or convalescent COVID-19.

This clone was seen a handful of times. The chain uses TRBV15 and TRBJ2-1; 15 bases are a match to TRBD2. Germline assignment: CDR1 LNHNV and CDR2 YYDKDF (reference sequence). CDR3 length: 16 amino acids. The junction had 5 bases not matched to a gene; V was cut back by 5 bases and J by 6 bases. The CDR3 loop reads CATSRRTSGRANEQFF. CDR3 DNA: TGTGCCACCAGCCGAAGGACTAGCGGGAGGGCCAATGAGCAGTTCTTC.

The rearrangement links TRBV9 to TRBJ2-2; TRBD2 matches 8 bases. The germline CDR1 and CDR2 sequences are SGDLS and YYNGEE. Trimming took 3 bases from V and 6 from J; bases not matched to a gene: 10. The CDR3 totals 16 residues. CDR3 coding DNA: TGTGCCAGCAGCGACCCGGGACTAGGAGGGGCCGGGGAGCTGTTTTTT. It specifies CASSDPGLGGAGELFF.

The chain uses TRBV15 and TRBJ2-1, with TRBD2 matching 10 bases. V dropped 1 base and J dropped 2; count of bases not matched to a gene: 2. Germline V CDR1 and CDR2: LNHNV, YYDKDF (reference sequence). This CDR3 comprises 16 residues. Here the CDR3 reads CATSRAGTSAYNEQFF. The CDR3 DNA sequence: TGTGCCACCAGCAGAGCAGGGACTAGCGCCTACAATGAGCAGTTCTTC.

The V and J genes are TRBV7-9 and TRBJ2-1; D perhaps matches TRBD2 (6 bases). Per germline, CDR1 SEHNR and CDR2 FQNEAQ (reference sequence). The CDR3 is 14 amino acids. Trimming pared 8 bases from V and 5 bases from J, leaving 16 bases between. The CDR3 DNA reads TGTGCCAGCGGAACGGGACTTCTTCACAATGAGCAGTTCTTC. Translating it yields CASGTGLLHNEQFF.

The gene calls are TRBV6-6 and TRBJ2-7; D is undetermined. Between the trimmed V and J ends, which lost 0 bases and 5 bases, there was a span of 11 bases. CDR3 length: 14 amino acids. CDR1 is MNHNY, CDR2 SVGAGI, per germline (reference sequence). The CDR3 region is CASSYSGTADEQYF. CDR3 nucleotides: TGTGCCAGCAGTTACTCTGGCACTGCGGACGAGCAGTACTTC.

The chain recombines TRBV2 with TRBJ2-5, with a possible D match to TRBD1 (6 bases). V was shortened by 9 bases and J by 5 bases, with 22 bases between the two germline ends. Germline V gene sequence: CDR1 SNHLY, CDR2 FYNNEI. This CDR3 is built from 15 residues. This CDR3 reads CASSRGSAQGETQYF. CDR3 sequence (DNA): TGTGCCAGTTCAAGGGGTTCAGCTCAGGGGGAGACCCAGTACTTC.

V is TRBV30 and J is TRBJ1-4; TRBD1 matches at 9 bases. The junction had 13 bases not matched to a gene; V was cut back by 6 bases and J by 8 bases. CDR3 length equals 15 residues. Germline V gives CDR1 GTSNPN, CDR2 SVGIG (reference sequence). The CDR3 sequence is CACLSPQGAGEKLFF. As DNA, the CDR3 is TGTGCCTGCCTTTCCCCACAGGGGGCAGGGGAAAAACTGTTTTTT.

This clone was seen a handful of times. The V and J genes are TRBV19 and TRBJ1-2, with D unclear. V lost 1 base to trimming and J lost 6 bases, with 6 bases between them. The CDR3 contains 12 residues. From germline, CDR1 is LNHDA and CDR2 SQIVND (reference sequence). The CDR3 sequence: CASSIGEDGYTF. The CDR3 DNA follows: TGTGCCAGTAGTATAGGGGAGGATGGCTACACCTTC. The full variable domain, rest sourced from reference TRBV19 and TRBJ1-2, is DGGITQSPKYLFRKEGQNVTLSCEQNLNHDAMYWYRQDPGQGLRLIYYSQIVNDFQKGDIAEGYSVSREKKESFPLTVTSAQKNPTAFYLCASSIGEDGYTFGSGTRLTVV.

The gene calls are TRBV5-1 and TRBJ2-1, with 7 positions matching TRBD2. CDR3 length: 16 amino acids. Germline V gives CDR1 SGHRS, CDR2 YFSETQ. Trimming took 0 bases from V and 7 from J; bases not matched to a gene: 10. This CDR3 reads CASSLELGGSGNEQFF. In nucleotides, the CDR3 is TGCGCCAGCAGCTTGGAACTAGGCGGGAGCGGGAATGAGCAGTTCTTC.

The V and J genes are TRBV19 and TRBJ1-1, with TRBD1 as a possible D gene (5 bases). The CDR3 spans 12 residues. V lost 8 bases and J lost 11, with 18 bases in between. Germline loops: CDR1 LNHDA, CDR2 SQIVND (reference sequence). The CDR3 region is CASFPPRGRAFF. CDR3 in DNA: TGTGCCAGTTTCCCTCCTCGGGGGAGGGCTTTCTTT. Full variable domain (remainder filled in from reference TRBV19 and TRBJ1-1): DGGITQSPKYLFRKEGQNVTLSCEQNLNHDAMYWYRQDPGQGLRLIYYSQIVNDFQKGDIAEGYSVSREKKESFPLTVTSAQKNPTAFYLCASFPPRGRAFFGQGTRLTVV.

The rearrangement uses TRBV3-1 (or the pseudogene TRBV3-2) and TRBJ2-7; D unresolved. Germline CDR1 is LGHDT and CDR2 is YNNKEL (reference sequence). This CDR3 has 14 residues. V was clipped by 1 base and J by 3 bases, with 10 bases between them. As DNA, the CDR3 is TGTGCCAGCAGCCAAGGGCCCCTGCTCTACGAGCAGTACTTC. Its protein product is CASSQGPLLYEQYF.

The chain joins TRBV5-1 to TRBJ2-3; TRBD2 aligns across 9 bases. The CDR3 totals 17 residues. From germline, CDR1 is SGHRS and CDR2 YFSETQ. J was trimmed by 4 bases and V by 2 bases; bases with no gene match: 11. The CDR3 loop is CASSFVRGGAKPDTQYF. In DNA form, the CDR3 reads TGCGCCAGCAGCTTTGTTCGCGGGGGGGCCAAGCCAGATACGCAGTATTTT. Looking up the rest from reference TRBV5-1 and TRBJ2-3 gives the full variable domain: KAGVTQTPRYLIKTRGQQVTLSCSPISGHRSVSWYQQTPGQGLQFLFEYFSETQRNKGNFPGRFSGRQFSNSRSEMNVSTLELGDSALYLCASSFVRGGAKPDTQYFGPGTRLTVL.

This sequence joins TRBV5-1 and TRBJ2-5; maybe TRBD1 (5 bases). The length of the CDR3 is 14 residues. Per the germline V gene, CDR1 is SGHRS and CDR2 is YFSETQ. Deletions cut 3 bases from V and 5 bases from J, with 14 bases between. CDR3 amino acids: CASSSQAAGETQYF. The CDR3 DNA reads TGCGCCAGCAGCTCCCAGGCCGCAGGGGAGACCCAGTACTTC.

The V gene is TRBV19, the J gene TRBJ2-1, with 11 bases that match TRBD2. The CDR3 sequence is 15 residues long. Per germline, CDR1 LNHDA and CDR2 SQIVND (reference sequence). With V trimmed by 6 bases and J by 5 bases, 6 bases remained unmatched. CDR3 amino acids: CASSTTSGTNNEQFF. CDR3 sequence (DNA): TGTGCCAGTAGCACGACTAGCGGGACCAACAATGAGCAGTTCTTC. The full variable domain, in which reference TRBV19 and TRBJ2-1 provide the parts outside the CDR3, is DGGITQSPKYLFRKEGQNVTLSCEQNLNHDAMYWYRQDPGQGLRLIYYSQIVNDFQKGDIAEGYSVSREKKESFPLTVTSAQKNPTAFYLCASSTTSGTNNEQFFGPGTRLTVL.

This chain joins TRBV21-1 and TRBJ2-1; TRBD2, as called in the table, went unchecked against the DNA. TRBV21-1 is a pseudogene locus. The length of the CDR3 is 16 residues. CDR3 DNA sequence: TGTGCCAGCAGAAATGGATTTAGGAGGTTCAACAATGAGCAGTTCTTC. As protein: CASRNGFRRFNNEQFF.

This chain joins TRBV6-5 and TRBJ1-1; D may be TRBD1 (6 bases). The CDR3 extends over 15 amino acids. V lost 7 bases and J lost 2, with 17 bases in between. CDR1 is MNHEY and CDR2 is SVGAGI in the germline V gene. The CDR3 spells CASKRGAALNTEAFF. The DNA for the CDR3 is TGTGCCAGCAAACGGGGGGCAGCGCTTAACACTGAAGCTTTCTTT.

The chain carries TRBV12-3 or TRBV12-4 and TRBJ1-1; a weak D match, TRBD1 (6 bases). Trimming shortened V by 3 bases and J by 7 bases, and 12 bases separated the two germline ends. CDR3 length equals 13 residues. CDR3 protein: CASSLGGADEAFF. The DNA for the CDR3 is TGTGCCAGCAGTTTGGGGGGGGCGGATGAAGCTTTCTTT.

The table lists this clone with a count of one. The CDR3 sequence: CASSWSSEGTGELFF. The DNA for the CDR3 is TGTGCCAGCTCATGGTCCTCGGAGGGCACCGGGGAGCTGTTTTTT. The genes are TRBV18 and TRBJ2-2, with D perhaps TRBD2 (6 bases). This CDR3 has 15 residues. V lost 5 bases, J lost 4 bases, and 14 bases lay in between. Germline V gives CDR1 KGHSH, CDR2 LQKENI.

This rearrangement joins TRBV6-5 to TRBJ1-5; TRBD1 aligns across 10 bases. CDR3 length: 15 amino acids. The V and J ends lost 5 bases and 2 bases, in that order; junction bases with no gene match: 3. The germline V gene encodes CDR1 MNHEY and CDR2 SVGAGI. CDR3 bases: TGTGCCAGCAGTCTGGGACAGGGGCGCAATCAGCCCCAGCATTTT. Residues: CASSLGQGRNQPQHF.

V and J are TRBV19 and TRBJ1-5, with D maybe TRBD1 (6 bases). Trimming left V 4 bases short and J 7 bases short, with 17 bases between. This CDR3 is built from 15 residues. Germline CDR1 LNHDA, CDR2 SQIVND (reference sequence). The CDR3 spells CASSSPQGSGQPQHF. The CDR3 coding sequence is TGTGCCAGTAGTAGTCCACAGGGTTCGGGACAGCCCCAGCATTTT. The entire variable domain, with the rest obtained from reference TRBV19 and TRBJ1-5, is as follows: DGGITQSPKYLFRKEGQNVTLSCEQNLNHDAMYWYRQDPGQGLRLIYYSQIVNDFQKGDIAEGYSVSREKKESFPLTVTSAQKNPTAFYLCASSSPQGSGQPQHFGDGTRLSIL.

The chain combines TRBV29-1 with TRBJ2-7; TRBD1 aligns across 8 bases. V shed 7 bases and J 3 bases; nucleotides not matched to a gene: 11. CDR1 SQVTM and CDR2 ANQGSEA come from the germline V gene. CDR3 length: 14 residues. The CDR3 reads CSAARGQRSYEQYF. The CDR3, as DNA: TGCAGCGCAGCCAGGGGGCAGAGAAGCTACGAGCAGTACTTC.

The V and J genes are TRBV3-1 (or the pseudogene TRBV3-2) and TRBJ1-2; D gene uncertain. The CDR3 consists of 16 residues. V was shortened by 1 base and J by 5 bases, with 17 bases between the two germline ends. Germline CDR1 is LGHDT and CDR2 is YNNKEL (reference sequence). The DNA of the CDR3 is TGTGCCAGCAGCCAAGGTGCTCAGGCAGGAATTTATGGCTACACCTTC. This sequence encodes CASSQGAQAGIYGYTF.

The chain is built from TRBV19 and TRBJ1-4, with 8 positions matching TRBD1. Germline loops: CDR1 LNHDA, CDR2 SQIVND (reference sequence). The CDR3 totals 11 residues. Here the CDR3 reads CPEGTGEKLFF. The CDR3 nucleotides are TGTCCCGAAGGGACAGGAGAAAAACTGTTTTTT.

This rearrangement joins TRBV6-2 or TRBV6-3 to TRBJ1-1; 9 nucleotides agree with TRBD1. The germline V gene has CDR1 MNHEY and CDR2 SVGEGT. CDR3 size: 14 residues. The V gene end was trimmed by 0 bases and the J gene end by 6 bases; junction bases not matched to a gene: 2. Written as DNA, the CDR3 is TGTGCCAGCAGTTACTCGGGACAGGGAGCTGAAGCTTTCTTT. Protein sequence: CASSYSGQGAEAFF.

The rearrangement joins TRBV6-5 to TRBJ2-7; D is ambiguous. Germline V gene data show CDR1 as MNHEY and CDR2 as SVGAGI. The CDR3 is 14 amino acids. V dropped 2 bases and J dropped 4 bases, with 12 bases sitting between them. The CDR3 sequence is CASSYPPVTYEQYF. The CDR3 region has the DNA TGTGCCAGCAGTTACCCACCGGTTACGTACGAGCAGTACTTC.

The genes are TRBV6-5 and TRBJ2-1; 11 nucleotides line up with TRBD2. Germline CDR1 reads MNHEY; CDR2 reads SVGAGI. V gave up 11 bases and J gave up 4 bases; unmatched junction bases: 4. CDR3 length: 13 residues. CDR3 loop: CAVGLAEYNEQFF. The CDR3 DNA sequence: TGTGCCGTGGGACTAGCGGAGTACAATGAGCAGTTCTTC.

This clone was seen a single time. The chain has TRBV18 and TRBJ2-7; TRBD1 matches at 7 bases. The CDR3 totals 16 residues. CDR1 is KGHSH, CDR2 LQKENI, per germline. After removal of 6 bases from V and 1 base from J, the junction contained 12 bases not matched to a gene. In nucleotides, the CDR3 is TGTGCCAGCTCTCCCATAGGGGGCCGACCATCCTACGAGCAGTACTTC. Its translation is CASSPIGGRPSYEQYF.

The chain uses TRBV7-9 and TRBJ2-7; 7 bases are shared with TRBD1. The CDR3 sequence is 11 residues long. The V gene's germline CDR1 is SEHNR and CDR2 FQNEAQ (reference sequence). Losses at the gene ends were 1 base for V and 12 bases for J; bases not matched to a gene: 3. The CDR3 here is CASSLGQGLYF. In DNA form, the CDR3 reads TGTGCCAGCAGCTTAGGACAGGGTCTGTACTTC.

This chain joins TRBV5-4 and TRBJ2-1; TRBD2 matches at 8 bases. The CDR3 loop spans 15 amino acids. CDR1 is SGHNT and CDR2 is YYREEE in the germline V gene (reference sequence). The trim removed 1 base at V and 6 bases at J, leaving 6 bases unmatched. In nucleotides, the CDR3 is TGTGCCAGCAGCTTGACTAGCGGCCTTATCAATGAGCAGTTCTTC. Translation gives CASSLTSGLINEQFF.

CDR3 sequence (DNA): TGCAGCGCCGGGACAGTTGAAGCTTTCTTT. Translated: CSAGTVEAFF. The chain employs TRBV29-1 and TRBJ1-1; 7 nucleotides line up with TRBD1. Germline lookup yields CDR1 SQVTM and CDR2 ANQGSEA. CDR3 length: 10 residues. J lost 7 bases, V lost 7 bases, and 3 bases had no gene match.